These T cell receptor beta chains were read from a single sample in a study of blood T cell repertoires in COVID-19. Profiling relied on immunoSEQ multiplex PCR, and the TCRdb table lists in-frame clones only, not all of them. This table has hundreds of thousands of clones, approximately 90% appearing once. The sequenced material came from PBMCs or T cells enriched from blood (not recorded which). Source of these receptors: a man aged 50 or older who had been exposed to COVID-19. Each CDR3 is given with its conserved first and last residue. A D gene is named only where the DNA matches it firmly. Clone size, where shown, is once, few, many, or a class for clones that have expanded.

>TRBV5-1|TRBJ2-3|-|TRBD2
CASSSGTSGRADTQYF
TGCGCCAGCAGCTCGGGGACTAGCGGGAGGGCAGATACGCAGTATTTT
>TRBV12-3/TRBV12-4|TRBJ1-2|once|-
CASSRAGYGYTF
TGTGCCAGCAGCAGGGCAGGGTATGGCTACACCTTC
>TRBV28|TRBJ1-5|-|-
CASRTGYHQPQHF
TGTGCCAGCAGAACAGGGTACCATCAGCCCCAGCATTTT
>TRBV18|TRBJ1-5|-|-
CASSPTGFGNQPQHF
TGTGCCAGCTCACCAACAGGGTTTGGTAATCAGCCCCAGCATTTT
>TRBV5-8|TRBJ1-5|-|-
CASRGAVYSNQPQHF
TGTGCCAGCAGGGGAGCAGTTTATAGCAATCAGCCCCAGCATTTT
>TRBV9|TRBJ1-6|-|-
CASSVDEPAVGSPLHF
TGTGCCAGCAGCGTAGATGAGCCAGCGGTCGGTTCACCCCTCCACTTT
>TRBV18|TRBJ2-7|-|TRBD1
CASSPWGQDYEQYF
TGTGCCAGCTCACCTTGGGGACAGGACTACGAGCAGTACTTC
>TRBV28|TRBJ1-6|-|TRBD1
CASSSPTGDNSPLHF
TGTGCCAGCAGTTCCCCGACAGGGGATAATTCACCCCTCCACTTT
>TRBV28|TRBJ2-7|few|-
CASRGTPGQQYF
TGTGCCAGCAGAGGGACACCAGGACAGCAGTACTTC
>TRBV18|TRBJ2-7|-|-
CASSSGLGEQYF
TGTGCCAGCTCCTCCGGACTGGGCGAGCAGTACTTC